Reported below is one T cell receptor beta chain. This table comes from immunoSEQ multiplex PCR, and its TCRdb copy is limited to in-frame clones, with some not included. This sample has about 160,000 clones, with 79% found just once. This record comes from a study of blood T cell repertoires in COVID-19. Germline trimming cut 7 bases from V and 2 bases from J; bases unmatched to any gene: 10. Germline assignment: CDR1 SQVTM and CDR2 ANQGSEA. The CDR3 is made up of 15 amino acids. The clonotype originates from a woman aged 60-75 years with COVID-19, enrolled during active disease. Material: peripheral blood. The rearrangement uses TRBV29-1 and TRBJ2-1; TRBD2 aligns across 8 bases. CDR3 protein: CSAWTSLKPYNEQFF. In DNA, the CDR3 is TGCAGCGCCTGGACTAGCCTGAAACCCTACAATGAGCAGTTCTTC.